The 9 T cell receptor beta chains below were found in one sample sequenced in a study of radiotherapy plus CTLA-4 blockade in lung cancer. Measured with immunoSEQ multiplex PCR; TCRdb has only the in-frame clones, and not every one. The data hold 40,000 to 50,000 clones, with more than 75% observed a single time. The sequencing used peripheral blood, collected from a patient treated with radiotherapy plus ipilimumab. Source of these receptors: a human donor with non-small cell lung cancer who had stable disease on radiotherapy plus ipilimumab.

The chain links TRBV28 to TRBJ1-5; weak D call: TRBD1 (5 bases). Deletions cut 3 bases from V and 7 bases from J, with 16 bases between. The CDR3 is 15 residues long. Germline V gene lookup returns CDR1 MDHEN and CDR2 SYDVKM. This CDR3 reads CASSFLTGGDQPQHF. The CDR3 region has the DNA TGTGCCAGCAGTTTCCTGACCGGGGGGGACCAGCCCCAGCATTTT.

The rearrangement uses TRBV5-1 and TRBJ2-3, with TRBD2 matching over 13 bases. This CDR3 spans 16 amino acids. The J segment lost 2 bases and the V segment lost 5 bases, leaving 5 bases of the junction unmatched. Germline assignment: CDR1 SGHRS and CDR2 YFSETQ. The CDR3 DNA reads as TGCGCCAGCAGACCGGGACTAGCGGGGAACACAGATACGCAGTATTTT. Protein product: CASRPGLAGNTDTQYF. The full variable domain, rest sourced from reference TRBV5-1 and TRBJ2-3, is KAGVTQTPRYLIKTRGQQVTLSCSPISGHRSVSWYQQTPGQGLQFLFEYFSETQRNKGNFPGRFSGRQFSNSRSEMNVSTLELGDSALYLCASRPGLAGNTDTQYFGPGTRLTVL.

This clone was recorded a few times. The chain recombines TRBV11-2 with TRBJ2-4; 8 bases agree with TRBD1. Trimming removed 5 bases from V and 7 bases from J; junction bases left unmatched: 7. The CDR3 runs to 14 residues. CDR1 SGHAT and CDR2 FQNNGV come from the germline V gene. CDR3 sequence: CASSQQGVRNIQYF. The CDR3 bases are TGTGCCAGCAGCCAACAGGGGGTGAGGAACATTCAGTACTTC.

This sequence joins TRBV6-4 and TRBJ1-2; no clear D gene. There are 14 residues in the CDR3. V was cut by 3 bases and J by 2 bases, with 10 bases left in between. The germline V gene has CDR1 MRHNA and CDR2 SNTAGT. In DNA form, the CDR3 reads TGTGCCAGCAGTGAACGGACTTGGAACTATGGCTACACCTTC. It translates to CASSERTWNYGYTF.

V gene TRBV21-1 combines with J gene TRBJ2-1; the table's TRBD2 call for D was not verified on the DNA. TRBV21-1 is marked as a pseudogene. This CDR3 has 19 amino acids. CDR3 region: CASSKPGKRGISSYNEQFF. The CDR3 region has the DNA TGTGCCAGCAGCAAACCGGGAAAGCGAGGGATAAGCTCCTACAATGAGCAGTTCTTC.

In its sample, this clone was seen a few times. The rearrangement links TRBV13 to TRBJ2-3; 8 bases match TRBD2. The length of the CDR3 is 15 residues. CDR1 is PRHDT, CDR2 FYEKMQ, per germline (reference sequence). J gave up 5 bases and V 3 bases, and 7 bases lay outside the gene matches. CDR3 in amino acids: CASSFHGRVEDTQYF. CDR3 in DNA: TGTGCCAGCAGCTTCCACGGGAGGGTTGAAGATACGCAGTATTTT.

V and J are TRBV15 and TRBJ2-7, with 11 bases identical to TRBD1. This CDR3 has 14 residues. Germline assignment: CDR1 LNHNV and CDR2 YYDKDF (reference sequence). Trimming cost V 3 bases and J 7 bases; bases outside gene matches: 5. The CDR3 protein is CATSSGQGAGEQYF. As DNA, the CDR3 is TGTGCCACCAGCAGCGGACAGGGGGCGGGGGAGCAGTACTTC.

V is TRBV5-1 and J is TRBJ2-2, with TRBD1 matching over 9 bases. V lost 2 bases and J lost 7; bases outside the gene matches: 3. The CDR3 is made up of 14 amino acids. Germline CDR1 and CDR2: SGHRS and YFSETQ. The CDR3 is CASSLRQGDGELFF. The DNA of the CDR3 is TGCGCCAGCAGCTTAAGACAGGGGGACGGGGAGCTGTTTTTT.

The chain links TRBV19 to TRBJ2-7; D not certain. Germline CDR1 is LNHDA and CDR2 is SQIVND (reference sequence). The CDR3 is 13 residues long. The V and J ends lost 3 bases and 1 base respectively, with 7 bases between them. The CDR3 bases are TGTGCCAGTAGTATGGGCTTGTCCTACGAGCAGTACTTC. Protein sequence: CASSMGLSYEQYF.